The 9 T cell receptor beta chains in this list originate from one sample, sequenced in a study of CD8 T cells in ankylosing spondylitis. TCRdb redid the calling of the 5' RACE reads with MiXCR, one entry per CDR3 protein. Of tens of thousands of distinct CDR3 sequences listed, about 17% were seen once; the top ten hold 28%. The sample was blood. Source of these receptors: a male donor with ankylosing spondylitis or in good health (not recorded which).

Only a few counts were recorded for this clonotype. The CDR3 loop is CASIPPGQLYNEQFF. Written as DNA, the CDR3 is TGTGCCAGCATACCACCGGGACAGTTATACAATGAGCAGTTCTTC. The rearrangement joins TRBV12-3 or TRBV12-4 to TRBJ2-1; 7 bases fit TRBD1. V was clipped by 7 bases and J by 4 bases; unmatched bases: 10. The CDR3 is 15 amino acids.

Many counts were recorded for this clonotype. The V call is TRBV20-1, the J call TRBJ2-5; 8 bases line up with TRBD2. This CDR3 comprises 14 residues. V was clipped by 7 bases and J by 5 bases; unmatched bases: 12. Germline-derived CDR1 and CDR2 are DFQATT and SNEGSKA (reference sequence). The CDR3 region has the DNA TGCAGTGGGGGAGGTAGCGGGGCTTGGGAGACCCAGTACTTC. It encodes CSGGGSGAWETQYF.

This clonotype was seen only a few times. This chain links TRBV19 with TRBJ1-4, with D possibly TRBD1 on 6 matching bases. The length of the CDR3 is 15 residues. Per the germline V gene, CDR1 is LNHDA and CDR2 is SQIVND (reference sequence). Trimming shortened V by 6 bases and J by 4 bases, and 15 bases separated the two germline ends. As DNA, the CDR3 is TGTGCCAGTAGCGTAACAGGGAGACTTAATGAAAAACTGTTTTTT. Translated: CASSVTGRLNEKLFF.

This chain links TRBV5-5 with TRBJ2-2; tentative D call: TRBD2 (5 bases). Germline V lookup: CDR1 SGHKS, CDR2 YYEKEE (reference sequence). The V gene lost 5 bases and the J gene lost 1 base, with 15 bases spanning the gap. The CDR3 has 16 amino acids. CDR3 sequence (DNA): TGTGCCAGCAGACGGACCGTCGGGGAGAACACCGGGGAGCTGTTTTTT. Its translation: CASRRTVGENTGELFF.

This clonotype came up a few times. This rearrangement joins TRBV3-1 to TRBJ2-7; D possibly corresponds to TRBD1 (5 bases). Germline V CDR1 and CDR2: LGHDT, YNNKEL (reference sequence). The CDR3 loop spans 15 amino acids. Trimming took 4 bases from V and 0 from J, leaving 13 bases between them. CDR3 DNA sequence: TGTGCCAGCAGCCCCAAAGGCCAGGGCTCCTACGAGCAGTACTTC. Encoded protein: CASSPKGQGSYEQYF.

The V and J genes are TRBV24-1 and TRBJ2-3; tentative D call: TRBD2 (5 bases). Trimming removed 7 bases from V and 0 bases from J, with 10 bases in between. Germline CDR1 KGHDR, CDR2 SFDVKD. There are 14 residues in the CDR3. The DNA for the CDR3 is TGTGCCACCAGGAGGACTGCTAGCACAGATACGCAGTATTTT. Translating it yields CATRRTASTDTQYF.

In its sample, this clonotype was seen a few times. The chain joins TRBV4-2 to TRBJ1-1, with 7 bases aligning to TRBD1. Germline V gives CDR1 LGHNA, CDR2 YNFKEQ. The CDR3 is 15 residues long. V trimming: 2 bases; J trimming: 5 bases; junction bases outside the gene matches: 8. Written as DNA, the CDR3 is TGTGCCAGCAGCCAATACAGGGGCCAAGGGACTGAAGCTTTCTTT. Amino acids: CASSQYRGQGTEAFF.

Many counts were recorded for this clonotype. The rearrangement uses TRBV7-9 and TRBJ2-3, with 10 bases aligning to TRBD2. CDR1 and CDR2 (germline): SEHNR, FQNEAQ (reference sequence). This CDR3 contains 17 residues. V dropped 1 base and J dropped 2; count of bases not matched to a gene: 6. CDR3 nucleotides: TGTGCCAGCAGCTTAGAACAGGGACTAGCGTTCACAGATACGCAGTATTTT. This translates into CASSLEQGLAFTDTQYF.

This clonotype was picked up a small number of times. The rearrangement links TRBV28 to TRBJ2-3, with D hard to call. The V gene lost 5 bases and the J gene lost 0 bases, with 12 bases spanning the gap. The CDR3 has 15 amino acids. Germline loops: CDR1 MDHEN, CDR2 SYDVKM. The CDR3 here is CASSPKGPSTDTQYF. For the CDR3, the DNA is TGTGCCAGCAGTCCAAAAGGGCCGAGCACAGATACGCAGTATTTT.